This T cell receptor (beta chain) was retrieved from a study of T cell changes during pregnancy in multiple sclerosis. The CDR3 has 14 residues. V shed 8 bases, J shed 0 bases, and the junction held 4 bases outside the gene matches. Germline CDR1 and CDR2: LNHDA and SQIVND (reference sequence). Clones were read by immunoSEQ multiplex PCR, and TCRdb kept only the in-frame ones, dropping some. The data contain approximately 71,000 clones, about 92% of them singletons. This rearrangement joins TRBV19 to TRBJ2-4, with 7 positions matching TRBD2. This specimen consisted of peripheral blood, obtained in the third trimester of pregnancy. This receptor was taken from a female donor with multiple sclerosis, enrolled in a pregnancy study. The CDR3 region is CASWGGVAKNIQYF. In nucleotides, the CDR3 is TGTGCCAGTTGGGGGGGAGTAGCCAAAAACATTCAGTACTTC.